What follows are 17 T cell receptor beta chains derived from one specimen sequenced in a study of T-cell reconstitution after alpha-beta-depleted transplantation in children. TCRbeta library preparation incorporated unique molecular identifiers. A single record per CDR3 protein comes from TCRdb applying MiXCR to the PCR reads. The sample shows around 960,000 distinct CDR3 sequences, about 29% of them seen only once. Here the sequenced sample was PBMCs, mostly from graft donor cells, taken 360 days after TCRalphabeta/CD19-depleted stem cell transplant. The source of these receptors is a boy under two years old who had a stem cell transplant for SCID, so the T cells may come from the graft donor.

The rearrangement links TRBV7-2 to TRBJ2-7; 14 positions agree with TRBD2. The trim removed 5 bases at V and 4 bases at J, leaving 10 bases unmatched. The germline gives CDR1 SGHTA, CDR2 FQGNSA. The CDR3 has 17 residues. CDR3 sequence reads: CASSKGLAGVTRYEQYF. Written as DNA, the CDR3 is TGTGCCAGCAGCAAGGGACTAGCGGGGGTCACAAGGTACGAGCAGTACTTC.

A few counts support this clonotype. The gene calls are TRBV5-1 and TRBJ2-4; the D call may be TRBD1 or TRBD2 (5 bases each). Between the trimmed V and J ends, which lost 0 bases and 0 bases, there was a span of 7 bases. The CDR3 loop spans 15 amino acids. Looked up from germline, CDR1 is SGHRS and CDR2 is YFSETQ. CDR3 region: CASSLGGIAKNIQYF. Written as DNA, the CDR3 is TGCGCCAGCAGCTTGGGGGGGATAGCCAAAAACATTCAGTACTTC.

This clonotype appeared many times. This chain joins TRBV4-1 and TRBJ2-5; tentatively, D is TRBD2 (6 bases). The germline V gene has CDR1 MGHRA and CDR2 YSYEKL. V dropped 4 bases and J dropped 2 bases, with 14 bases sitting between them. The CDR3 length is 15 residues. The CDR3 DNA follows: TGCGCCAGCAGCCGCACCGGGACTGCGCAAGAGACCCAGTACTTC. Its translation is CASSRTGTAQETQYF.

The V gene is TRBV12-3 or TRBV12-4, the J gene TRBJ2-1; D remains ambiguous. V lost 7 bases, J lost 0 bases, and 7 bases lay in between. This CDR3 has 13 residues. The CDR3 nucleotides read TGTGCCAGCAAACTCAGCTCCTACAATGAGCAGTTCTTC. It is translated as CASKLSSYNEQFF.

The V and J genes are TRBV12-3 or TRBV12-4 and TRBJ1-6, with TRBD1 matching 8 bases. This CDR3 has 14 amino acids. V lost 4 bases, J lost 11 bases, and 7 bases stayed unmatched. The CDR3 nucleotides read TGTGCCAGCAGTTCCGGACAGGGTAACGCACCCCTCCACTTT. This sequence encodes CASSSGQGNAPLHF.

V gene TRBV20-1 combines with J gene TRBJ2-1, with D perhaps given as TRBD1 or TRBD2 (5 bases each). The germline V gene has CDR1 DFQATT and CDR2 SNEGSKA (reference sequence). The CDR3 is 16 residues long. With 3 bases removed from V and 3 bases from J, the gap between germline ends came to 18 bases. CDR3 sequence (DNA): TGCAGTGCTAGGCCGAGGGGTCAGTCTAGCTACAATGAGCAGTTCTTC. Protein product: CSARPRGQSSYNEQFF.

This clonotype came up a few times. This chain connects TRBV5-1 to TRBJ2-1; D gene uncertain. Trimming cost V 0 bases and J 5 bases, with 15 bases left between them. This CDR3 is built from 16 residues. CDR1 is SGHRS, CDR2 YFSETQ, per germline. This CDR3 reads CASSLGDGVLHNEQFF. CDR3 nucleotide sequence: TGCGCCAGCAGCTTGGGAGATGGAGTCCTCCACAATGAGCAGTTCTTC.

This clonotype was found a few times. This sequence joins TRBV7-2 and TRBJ1-1; no clear D. This CDR3 spans 15 amino acids. With 3 bases removed from V and 4 bases from J, the gap between germline ends came to 15 bases. Looked up from germline, CDR1 is SGHTA and CDR2 is FQGNSA. The CDR3 region has the DNA TGTGCCAGCAGCTTTGGAGCAGGCCGAGGCACTGAAGCTTTCTTT. Translating gives CASSFGAGRGTEAFF. Combining the CDR3 with reference TRBV7-2 and TRBJ1-1 gives the whole variable domain GAGVSQSPSNKVTEKGKDVELRCDPISGHTALYWYRQSLGQGLEFLIYFQGNSAPDKSGLPSDRFSAERTGGSVSTLTIQRTQQEDSAVYLCASSFGAGRGTEAFFGQGTRLTVV.

This clonotype was detected only a few times. The V call is TRBV29-1, the J call TRBJ1-2, with TRBD1 as a possible D gene (5 bases). Between the trimmed V and J ends, which lost 7 bases and 0 bases, there was a span of 12 bases. This CDR3 contains 13 residues. Germline V CDR1 and CDR2: SQVTM, ANQGSEA. In nucleotides, the CDR3 is TGCAGCGCCCAAGTAGGGGCTAACTATGGCTACACCTTC. Translated: CSAQVGANYGYTF.

The CDR3 sequence is CASSLPDKLDPYF. The CDR3 nucleotides read TGTGCCAGCAGTTTGCCCGACAAGCTCGATCCTTACTTC. This chain uses TRBV28 with TRBJ2-5; D remains unclear. Germline V gives CDR1 MDHEN, CDR2 SYDVKM. The CDR3 contains 13 residues. V lost 3 bases to trimming and J lost 14 bases, with 19 bases between them.

In its sample, this clonotype was seen a few times. The CDR3 protein is CASSWGAVSSGANVLTF. In DNA, the CDR3 is TGTGCCAGCAGTTGGGGGGCAGTCAGCTCTGGGGCCAACGTCCTGACTTTC. The chain couples TRBV2 to TRBJ2-6; either TRBD1 or TRBD2 may supply D (6 bases each). Between the trimmed V and J ends, which lost 5 bases and 0 bases, there was a span of 14 bases. The CDR3 sequence is 17 residues long. CDR1 is SNHLY, CDR2 FYNNEI, per germline. The variable domain in full, completed from reference TRBV2 and TRBJ2-6, reads EPEVTQTPSHQVTQMGQEVILRCVPISNHLYFYWYRQILGQKVEFLVSFYNNEISEKSEIFDDQFSVERPDGSNFTLKIRSTKLEDSAMYFCASSWGAVSSGANVLTFGAGSRLTVL.

The chain carries TRBV18 and TRBJ2-1; D is ambiguous. Germline V gene data show CDR1 as KGHSH and CDR2 as LQKENI. The CDR3 runs 15 residues. Trimming took off 1 base at V and 4 bases at J, with 11 bases between the two ends. CDR3 sequence (DNA): TGTGCCAGCTCACCACTAGGAATTAGATACAATGAGCAGTTCTTC. Translation gives CASSPLGIRYNEQFF.

This clonotype was seen ten or more times. The rearrangement links TRBV5-1 to TRBJ2-2, with D uncertain. The CDR3 extends over 15 amino acids. V lost 0 bases and J lost 2, with 8 bases in between. Germline loops: CDR1 SGHRS, CDR2 YFSETQ. CDR3 coding DNA: TGCGCCAGCAGCTTGGGAGGCCAAAACACCGGGGAGCTGTTTTTT. Residues: CASSLGGQNTGELFF.

The genes are TRBV29-1 and TRBJ2-5; unclear D gene. The CDR3 runs to 14 residues. Looked up from germline, CDR1 is SQVTM and CDR2 is ANQGSEA. V was trimmed by 2 bases and J by 0 bases, leaving 10 bases between them. CDR3 sequence (DNA): TGCAGCGTTGAAAGCCCCCAGTACCAAGAGACCCAGTACTTC. Its translation is CSVESPQYQETQYF.

This clonotype was observed a handful of times. The chain links TRBV5-1 to TRBJ1-1; 9 bases match TRBD1. V shed 4 bases and J 5 bases; nucleotides not matched to a gene: 6. Looked up from germline, CDR1 is SGHRS and CDR2 is YFSETQ. The CDR3 has 14 amino acids. Written as DNA, the CDR3 is TGCGCCAGCAGCCCGGGACAGGGTATTACTGAAGCTTTCTTT. As protein: CASSPGQGITEAFF.

This chain joins TRBV4-3 and TRBJ1-2; no clear D. The CDR3 is 15 amino acids. Germline V gives CDR1 LGHNA, CDR2 YSLEER. V lost 5 bases to trimming and J lost 3 bases, with 16 bases between them. In nucleotides, the CDR3 is TGCGCCAGCAGCGGCCCCAGTGCCTCGGACTATGGCTACACCTTC. Its protein product is CASSGPSASDYGYTF.

Regarding this clonotype: Compared with germline, one end of the junction differs, possibly owing to a read error. The rearrangement links TRBV9 to TRBJ2-7; no clear D gene. Germline values: CDR1 SGDLS, CDR2 YYNGEE. The CDR3 contains 13 residues. The CDR3 protein is CACSVGGSYEQYF. The DNA of the CDR3 is TGTGCCTGCAGCGTGGGTGGTAGCTACGAGCAGTACTTC.